Given below is one TCR beta chain in context. This clone was observed a single time. Its antigen specificity is not known. No per-base quality is available; no much larger clone lies one base away. The trial excluded patients who had a history of autoimmune disease or who were on systemic immunosuppression. In every dose cohort, peripheral blood was drawn for TCR sequencing at baseline, cycle 4 day 1, and cycle 7 day 1. Samples came from an open-label, multicenter, first-in-human phase I dose-escalation trial of ivuxolimab. The trial enrolled adults with locally advanced or metastatic head and neck squamous cell, hepatocellular, melanoma or renal cell carcinoma. CD4+ and CD8+ T cells were sorted separately from peripheral blood before TCR sequencing. Genomic DNA was extracted from sorted cells for sequencing of the TCRbeta CDR3 region. TCRbeta CDR3 regions were sequenced using the immunoSEQ Assay. TCRdb holds this immuneACCESS table with in-frame rearrangements only. Some clones are missing; in checked studies, unresolved V genes explain under half, and the rest has no known cause. In all, the sample holds some 99,000 clones, and approximately 80% of those were seen once. The ten largest make up about 1.6% of the sample.

Via the germline V gene, CDR1 is LGHNA and CDR2 YSLEER. The CDR3 runs 16 residues from the cysteine to the phenylalanine. CDR3 DNA is the only sequence kept; it has 48 bases, read in frame from the first base. The V and J ends are trimmed by 3 bases and 6 bases, leaving 17 bases between them. This record belongs to a study of OX40 agonist ivuxolimab in advanced cancers. The study in broad terms: Ivuxolimab was a fully human IgG2 agonistic monoclonal antibody targeting the costimulatory receptor OX40 (CD134). The purpose of peripheral TCRbeta sequencing was to test whether ivuxolimab changed TCR sequence diversity and led to clonal T-cell expansion. Prior anti-PD-1, anti-PD-L1 or anti-CTLA-4 therapy was permitted, and 40% of dose-escalation patients had received checkpoint inhibitors. In the dose-escalation cohort, 82.7% of patients were male, and the mean age was approximately 64 years, with a range of roughly 20 to 80. Of the roughly 53 patients in dose escalation, 19 had hepatocellular carcinoma, some 15 had melanoma, 9 had renal cell carcinoma and 9 had head and neck cancer. Intravenous ivuxolimab was administered to patients every 2 weeks at six dose levels: 0.01, 0.1, 0.3, 1.5, 3 and 10 mg/kg. Partial responses occurred in three dose-escalation patients, of whom one had hepatocellular carcinoma and two had cutaneous melanoma. The paper describes the monotherapy dose-escalation part (N = 52 patients) of the phase I trial of ivuxolimab.

Study-level results and caveats: At doses of 0.1 to 3.0 mg/kg, clonal expansion of both CD4+ and CD8+ T cells in blood was seen between baseline and week 6. Low levels of normalized T-cell clonal expansion were also seen in some patients who did not respond. After ivuxolimab, expanded clones were on average more numerous among CD8+ T cells than among CD4+ T cells. The antigen specificity of the peripheral T cells that underwent clonal expansion was not determined. In the 0.1-3.0 mg/kg groups, partial responders were among the patients with the lowest normalized peripheral clonal expansion, particularly in CD8+ T cells.

Sample: CD4+ or CD8+ T cells sorted from blood, taken in a trial of the OX40 agonist ivuxolimab. The rearrangement combines TRBV4-3 with TRBJ1-4; perhaps TRBD1 is the D gene, with 6 bases matching. The TCR sequence derives from an adult with an advanced solid tumor such as melanoma, head and neck, liver or kidney cancer. The DNA sequence is as follows: TGCGCCAGCAGCCAGACCGACTGGGGGGCGGATGAAAAACTGTTTTTT. It translates as CASSQTDWGADEKLFF.